This TCR beta chain was retrieved from a study of shared clonotypes between healthy human individuals. In germline, CDR1 is DFQATT, CDR2 SNEGSKA (reference sequence). This CDR3 has 11 amino acids. TCRdb's table, derived via immunoSEQ multiplex PCR, lists solely in-frame clones and lacks some. The sample holds approximately 2.5 million clones; 90% to 95% are singletons and the top ten take about 0.13%. This clone has only a few counts. Sequencing was done on a sample of naive CD4+ T cells sorted from blood. Subset denoted: CD45RA+ positively selected. The TCR was taken from a man aged 18 to 29 in good health. The chain uses TRBV20-1 and TRBJ1-1; D ambiguous. CDR3 amino acids: CRSDLNTEAFF. CDR3 coding DNA: TGCAGGAGTGATTTGAACACTGAAGCTTTCTTT.